The rows below give T cell receptor beta chains drawn from one sample of a study of CD8+ T cells in alopecia areata. The table came from immunoSEQ multiplex PCR; TCRdb's copy has only in-frame clones and leaves some out. The table shows 95,000 to 110,000 clones, with 65% to 90% occurring only once. The sequences come from CD8+ T cells sorted from blood, collected between weeks 30 and 35, from a patient treated with tofacitinib. These receptors all come from a human donor with alopecia areata. Both conserved end residues are part of each CDR3. The D gene is left open where the match is weak. A clone size is listed for some rows: how often the clone was seen (once, few, many), or a class if it is expanded.

CDR3 length	V gene	clone size	D gene	J gene	CDR3 protein	CDR3 DNA
14	TRBV14	.	.	TRBJ2-7	CASSPHGDSYEQYF	TGTGCCAGCAGCCCCCATGGTGATTCCTACGAGCAGTACTTC
14	TRBV5-4	.	.	TRBJ2-7	CASSHEGEPYEQYF	TGTGCCAGCAGCCATGAGGGAGAACCCTACGAGCAGTACTTC
15	TRBV6-4	.	TRBD1	TRBJ2-1	CASRGDSLSYNEQFF	TGTGCCAGCAGAGGGGACAGCCTTTCCTACAATGAGCAGTTCTTC
13	TRBV10-1	.	.	TRBJ1-2	CASSETVSYGYTF	TGCGCCAGCAGTGAAACGGTCTCCTATGGCTACACCTTC
14	TRBV6-1	.	.	TRBJ2-7	CASPPQGTSYEQYF	TGTGCCAGTCCCCCCCAAGGGACAAGCTACGAGCAGTACTTC
14	TRBV29-1	.	TRBD1	TRBJ2-1	CSVGGTGEYNEQFF	TGCAGCGTAGGCGGGACAGGCGAATACAATGAGCAGTTCTTC
15	TRBV5-6	.	.	TRBJ2-1	CASSLGASRSNEQFF	TGTGCCAGCAGCTTGGGCGCCTCGCGGTCCAATGAGCAGTTCTTC
16	TRBV19	.	TRBD1	TRBJ2-5	CASNSPRQGALETQYF	TGTGCCAGTAACTCCCCGCGGCAGGGGGCTCTGGAGACCCAGTACTTC
11	TRBV19	.	.	TRBJ2-1	CASSAGNEQFF	TGTGCCAGTTCGGCAGGAAATGAGCAGTTCTTC
15	TRBV29-1	.	TRBD1	TRBJ2-7	CSVTGGQGIAYEQYF	TGCAGCGTTACAGGGGGACAGGGGATCGCCTACGAGCAGTACTTC
14	TRBV5-1	once	TRBD2	TRBJ2-7	CASSLYASGNEQYF	TGCGCCAGCAGCTTGTATGCTAGCGGGAACGAGCAGTACTTC
15	TRBV23-1	.	.	TRBJ2-3	CASSLGRGSPDTQYF	TGCGCCAGCAGTCTGGGGAGGGGGTCCCCAGATACGCAGTATTTT
12	TRBV28	.	.	TRBJ1-5	CASKDPNQPQHF	TGTGCCAGCAAGGACCCCAATCAGCCCCAGCATTTT
14	TRBV29-1	.	TRBD2	TRBJ2-1	CSVIASGAYNEQFF	TGCAGCGTTATAGCTAGCGGGGCCTACAATGAGCAGTTCTTC
15	TRBV6-5	.	.	TRBJ2-2	CASSYLAGTTGELFF	TGTGCCAGCAGTTACCTGGCAGGTACCACCGGGGAGCTGTTTTTT
12	TRBV7-2	once	.	TRBJ1-1	CASSLRVTEAFF	TGTGCCAGCAGCTTGAGGGTGACTGAAGCTTTCTTT
14	TRBV5-1	few	.	TRBJ2-7	CASSLEGGFYEQYF	TGCGCCAGCAGCTTGGAAGGCGGTTTCTACGAGCAGTACTTC
13	TRBV29-1	.	.	TRBJ2-3	CSVGTESTDTQYF	TGCAGCGTTGGCACAGAGAGCACAGATACGCAGTATTTT
15	TRBV6-5	.	TRBD1	TRBJ1-2	CASSYSMQGADGYTF	TGTGCCAGCAGTTACTCGATGCAGGGGGCGGATGGCTACACCTTC
14	TRBV29-1	few	TRBD1	TRBJ2-3	CSVEGDRVTDTQYF	TGCAGCGTTGAAGGGGACAGGGTCACAGATACGCAGTATTTT
14	TRBV4-1	.	.	TRBJ2-1	CASSQAFGQDEQFF	TGCGCCAGCAGCCAAGCCTTCGGGCAAGATGAGCAGTTCTTC
15	TRBV2	.	.	TRBJ2-5	CASSEGQAHQETQYF	TGTGCCAGCAGTGAAGGACAGGCCCACCAAGAGACCCAGTACTTC
14	TRBV29-1	few	.	TRBJ2-7	CSVEDEALAREQYF	TGCAGCGTTGAAGATGAGGCACTAGCACGCGAGCAGTACTTC
11	TRBV7-6	.	.	TRBJ2-1	CASSLTNEQFF	TGTGCCAGCAGCTTAACGAATGAGCAGTTCTTC
15	TRBV9	.	TRBD1	TRBJ2-2	CASSARTGETGELFF	TGTGCCAGCAGCGCCAGGACAGGGGAAACCGGGGAGCTGTTTTTT
15	TRBV25-1	.	TRBD2	TRBJ2-7	CASSALAGGSNEQYF	TGTGCCAGCAGTGCTCTAGCGGGGGGTTCAAACGAGCAGTACTTC
13	TRBV5-4	.	.	TRBJ1-2	CASSPGGIYGYTF	TGTGCCAGCAGCCCTGGGGGAATCTATGGCTACACCTTC
15	TRBV6-6	.	.	TRBJ2-5	CASSYGTSPQETQYF	TGTGCCAGCAGTTACGGGACTTCACCACAAGAGACCCAGTACTTC
13	TRBV27	.	.	TRBJ1-4	CASSLISAGRLFF	TGTGCCAGCAGTTTAATCTCCGCCGGGCGACTGTTTTTT
11	TRBV15	.	.	TRBJ1-4	CATSEGEKLFF	TGTGCCACCAGCGAGGGTGAAAAACTGTTTTTT
19	TRBV5-4	.	.	TRBJ2-4	CASSLKGIDPQLAKNIQYF	TGTGCCAGCAGCTTGAAGGGAATCGACCCACAACTAGCCAAAAACATTCAGTACTTC
10	TRBV2	once	.	TRBJ2-1	CASIGNEQFF	TGTGCCAGCATAGGCAATGAGCAGTTCTTC
10	TRBV30	.	.	TRBJ1-2	CAWEEGRYTF	TGTGCCTGGGAGGAGGGTCGCTACACCTTC
13	TRBV29-1	.	.	TRBJ2-1	CSLYSGQDNEQFF	TGCAGCCTCTATTCGGGGCAGGACAATGAGCAGTTCTTC
15	TRBV4-1	.	TRBD1	TRBJ2-7	CASSFDRGGSYEQYF	TGCGCCAGCAGTTTTGACAGGGGTGGGTCCTACGAGCAGTACTTC
14	TRBV2	once	.	TRBJ1-5	CASSEDSFNQPQHF	TGTGCCAGCAGTGAGGACAGCTTCAATCAGCCCCAGCATTTT
16	TRBV27	.	.	TRBJ2-1	CATSPDSGPSYNEQFF	TGTGCTACATCACCCGATAGCGGACCCTCCTACAATGAGCAGTTCTTC
14	TRBV5-1	.	.	TRBJ2-7	CASSLVPGTYEQYF	TGCGCCAGCAGCTTGGTTCCTGGTACCTACGAGCAGTACTTC
11	TRBV7-9	.	.	TRBJ2-7	CASSPNYEQYF	TGTGCCAGCAGCCCAAACTACGAGCAGTACTTC
14	TRBV7-9	few	.	TRBJ2-3	CASSLADSTDTQYF	TGTGCCAGCAGCTTAGCCGACAGCACAGATACGCAGTATTTT
15	TRBV7-2	.	TRBD2	TRBJ2-7	CASSLSSSGGYEQYF	TGTGCCAGCAGCTTATCTTCTAGCGGGGGCTACGAGCAGTACTTC
15	TRBV11-2	.	.	TRBJ2-3	CASSYWREVVDTQYF	TGTGCCAGCAGCTATTGGCGGGAAGTAGTAGATACGCAGTATTTT
16	TRBV9	.	.	TRBJ2-5	CASSAHRDSAEETQYF	TGTGCCAGCAGCGCCCACCGGGACTCGGCCGAGGAGACCCAGTACTTC
13	TRBV27	.	.	TRBJ2-7	CAVRTQAPYEQYF	TGTGCCGTCCGGACACAAGCCCCATACGAGCAGTACTTC
16	TRBV6-1	.	TRBD1	TRBJ1-2	CASSVTRQGANYGYTF	TGTGCCAGCAGTGTTACAAGACAGGGAGCTAACTATGGCTACACCTTC
16	TRBV4-1	.	.	TRBJ2-6	CASSQGGGSGANVLTF	TGCGCCAGCAGCCAAGGAGGGGGATCTGGGGCCAACGTCCTGACTTTC
17	TRBV13	.	TRBD2	TRBJ2-1	CASSTPTSGRDYNEQFF	TGTGCCAGCAGCACCCCGACTAGCGGGCGGGACTACAATGAGCAGTTCTTC
16	TRBV19	once	.	TRBJ2-2	CASSTPTGRSTGELFF	TGTGCCAGTAGTACACCCACAGGGCGGTCTACCGGGGAGCTGTTTTTT
18	TRBV7-7	.	TRBD2	TRBJ2-2	CASSFREVAAGKTGELFF	TGTGCTAGCAGCTTCCGGGAGGTGGCAGCGGGAAAGACCGGGGAGCTGTTTTTT
13	TRBV30	.	.	TRBJ1-5	CAWDPGPGQPQHF	TGTGCCTGGGATCCAGGGCCGGGTCAGCCCCAGCATTTT
15	TRBV11-2	few	.	TRBJ2-1	CASSTPRVIYNEQFF	TGTGCCAGCAGCACCCCTAGGGTGATTTACAATGAGCAGTTCTTC
13	TRBV5-4	.	.	TRBJ1-1	CASSLEVNTEAFF	TGTGCCAGCAGCTTGGAAGTGAACACTGAAGCTTTCTTT
14	TRBV9	.	TRBD1	TRBJ2-7	CASSVGTGAYEQYF	TGTGCCAGCAGCGTTGGGACAGGTGCCTACGAGCAGTACTTC
12	TRBV29-1	.	.	TRBJ2-2	CSVPENTGELFF	TGCAGCGTTCCAGAGAACACCGGGGAGCTGTTTTTT
16	TRBV19	.	.	TRBJ1-1	CASSIASGWMNTEAFF	TGTGCCAGTAGTATAGCGTCAGGCTGGATGAACACTGAAGCTTTCTTT
11	TRBV29-1	.	.	TRBJ2-1	CSVEWVNEQFF	TGCAGCGTTGAGTGGGTTAATGAGCAGTTCTTC
15	TRBV29-1	few	.	TRBJ2-7	CSVEFKDSSSYEQYF	TGCAGCGTTGAGTTTAAGGACAGCTCTTCCTACGAGCAGTACTTC